Included here is one TCR beta chain sequence, with context. This clonotype occurred a few times. Its antigen target is currently unknown. Base qualities are not at hand, and no much larger clone is one base apart. These data are taken from a study of T-cell reconstitution after alpha-beta-depleted transplantation in children listed by TCRdb under 2016. For the wider study: Using TCR repertoire profiling, the study followed T-cell immune reconstitution in a quantitative way in children after TCRalphabeta/CD19-depleted allogeneic hematopoietic cell transplantation.

There are 15 amino acids in the CDR3, from cysteine to phenylalanine inclusive. Left in the record is the CDR3 DNA by itself, 45 bases read in frame from the first base. For this chain, trimming is 3 bases at the V end and 1 base at the J end, and the number of junction bases without a gene match is 4. Library preparation used PCR. Sequencing relied on an Illumina HiSeq 2500. To normalize quantification of the TCRbeta repertoire, the TCR libraries were built with molecular barcoding that relied on unique molecular identifiers. TCRdb itself trimmed the public reads at Q25 with fastp, ran MiXCR and retained productive beta chains. Every distinct CDR3 protein forms one entry, paired with its most common genes and DNA. The sample data list some 590,000 distinct CDR3 sequences, and about 10% of these were observed just once. The ten largest account for roughly 3.9% of the sample.

This TCR was sampled from a human donor who donated a stem cell graft to a child with acute myeloid leukemia. Sequencing was performed on PBMCs from the stem cell graft donor, taken from the stem cell graft. The chain is assembled from TRBV12-3 or TRBV12-4 and TRBJ2-5, with TRBD1 identical over 8 junction bases. The DNA is as follows: TGTGCCAGCAGTTTCGCGGACAGGGCCCAAGAGACCCAGTACTTC. It translates to CASSFADRAQETQYF.